This T cell receptor (beta chain) was profiled in a study of technical replicates of blood from a handful of donors. V trimming: 5 bases; J trimming: 1 base; junction bases outside the gene matches: 9. Germline V gives CDR1 SGHNT, CDR2 YENEEA. CDR3 length equals 17 residues. The data were produced by immunoSEQ multiplex PCR, yet TCRdb's version contains in-frame clones alone and is incomplete. The data contain about 80,000 clones, roughly 97% of them seen just once; the ten biggest clones take up 0.15% to 0.2%. What was sequenced was T cells isolated from PBMCs. The V gene is TRBV11-3, the J gene TRBJ2-1, with 9 bases fitting TRBD1. The sequence was obtained from a human donor in good health. In nucleotides, the CDR3 is TGTGCCAGCAGCCTTTGGACAGGGGTCATTTCCTACAATGAGCAGTTCTTC. It yields the protein CASSLWTGVISYNEQFF.